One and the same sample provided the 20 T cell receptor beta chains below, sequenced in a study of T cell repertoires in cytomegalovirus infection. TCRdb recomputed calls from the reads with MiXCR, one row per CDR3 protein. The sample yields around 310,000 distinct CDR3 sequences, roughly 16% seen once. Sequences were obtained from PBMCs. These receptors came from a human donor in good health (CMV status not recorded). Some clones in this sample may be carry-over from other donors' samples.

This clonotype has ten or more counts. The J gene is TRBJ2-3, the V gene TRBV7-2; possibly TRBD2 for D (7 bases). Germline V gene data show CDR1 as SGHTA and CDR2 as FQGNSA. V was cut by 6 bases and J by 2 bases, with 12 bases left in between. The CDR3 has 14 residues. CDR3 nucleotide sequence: TGTGCCAGCAGGGCGGGGGCAACCACAGATACGCAGTATTTT. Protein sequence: CASRAGATTDTQYF.

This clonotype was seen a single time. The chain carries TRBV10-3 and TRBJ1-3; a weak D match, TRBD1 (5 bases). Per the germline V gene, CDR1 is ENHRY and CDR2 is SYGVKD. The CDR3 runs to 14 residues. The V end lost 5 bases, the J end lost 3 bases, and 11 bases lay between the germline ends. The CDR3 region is CAISFGAGGNTIYF. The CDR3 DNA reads TGTGCCATCAGTTTTGGGGCCGGTGGAAACACCATATATTTT.

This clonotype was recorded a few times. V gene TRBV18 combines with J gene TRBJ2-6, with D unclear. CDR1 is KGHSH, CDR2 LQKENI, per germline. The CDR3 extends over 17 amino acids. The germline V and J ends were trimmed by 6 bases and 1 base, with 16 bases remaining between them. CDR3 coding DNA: TGTGCCAGCTCCTCAAACGAAGGTCTGTCTGGGGCCAACGTCCTGACTTTC. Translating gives CASSSNEGLSGANVLTF.

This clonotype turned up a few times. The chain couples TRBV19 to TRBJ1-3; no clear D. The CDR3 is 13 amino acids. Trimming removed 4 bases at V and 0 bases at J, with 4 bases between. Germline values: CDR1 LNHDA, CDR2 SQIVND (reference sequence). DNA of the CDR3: TGTGCCAGTAGTAGCTACTCTGGAAACACCATATATTTT. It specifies CASSSYSGNTIYF.

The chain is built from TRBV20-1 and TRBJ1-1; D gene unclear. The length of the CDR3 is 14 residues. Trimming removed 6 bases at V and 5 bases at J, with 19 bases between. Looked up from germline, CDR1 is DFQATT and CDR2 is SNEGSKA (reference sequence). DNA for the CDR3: TGCAGTGCCCAACCTCAGAGTACCCCGACTGAAGCTTTCTTT. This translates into CSAQPQSTPTEAFF.

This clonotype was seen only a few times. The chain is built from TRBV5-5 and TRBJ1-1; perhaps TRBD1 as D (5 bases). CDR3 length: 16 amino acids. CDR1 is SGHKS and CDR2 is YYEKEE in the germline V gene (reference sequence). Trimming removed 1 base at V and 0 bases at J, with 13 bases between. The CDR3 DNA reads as TGTGCCAGCAGCTTGCTCGGGGGGGTCATGAACACTGAAGCTTTCTTT. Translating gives CASSLLGGVMNTEAFF.

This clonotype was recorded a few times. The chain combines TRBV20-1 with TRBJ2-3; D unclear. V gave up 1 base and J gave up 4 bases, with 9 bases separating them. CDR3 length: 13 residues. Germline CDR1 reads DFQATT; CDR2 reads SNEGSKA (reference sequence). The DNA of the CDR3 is TGCAGTGCTAGAGTCCCCTCGGCAGATACGCAGTATTTT. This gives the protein CSARVPSADTQYF.

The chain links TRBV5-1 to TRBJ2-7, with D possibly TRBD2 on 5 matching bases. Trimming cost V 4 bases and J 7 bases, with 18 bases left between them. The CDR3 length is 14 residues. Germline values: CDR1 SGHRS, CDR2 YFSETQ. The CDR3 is CASSPGFRGGEQYF. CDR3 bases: TGCGCCAGCAGCCCCGGGTTCCGGGGTGGGGAGCAGTACTTC.

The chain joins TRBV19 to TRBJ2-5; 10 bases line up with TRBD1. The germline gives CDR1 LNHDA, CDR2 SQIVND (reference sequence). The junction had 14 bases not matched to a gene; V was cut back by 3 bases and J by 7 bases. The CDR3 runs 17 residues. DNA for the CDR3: TGTGCCAGTAGTATCGAGGCGACAGGGGGCGGAAAGGGGACCCAGTACTTC. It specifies CASSIEATGGGKGTQYF.

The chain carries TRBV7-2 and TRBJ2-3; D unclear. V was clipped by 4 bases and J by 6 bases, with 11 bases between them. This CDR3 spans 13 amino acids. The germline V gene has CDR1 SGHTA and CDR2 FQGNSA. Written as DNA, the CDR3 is TGTGCCAGCAGCTCGGAGATGGGGGATACGCAGTATTTT. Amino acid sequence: CASSSEMGDTQYF.

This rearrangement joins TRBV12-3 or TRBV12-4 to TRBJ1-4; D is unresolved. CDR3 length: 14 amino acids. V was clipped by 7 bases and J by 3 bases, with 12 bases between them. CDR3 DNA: TGTGCCAGCACTGAAAGCAACGCTAATGAAAAACTGTTTTTT. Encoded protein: CASTESNANEKLFF.

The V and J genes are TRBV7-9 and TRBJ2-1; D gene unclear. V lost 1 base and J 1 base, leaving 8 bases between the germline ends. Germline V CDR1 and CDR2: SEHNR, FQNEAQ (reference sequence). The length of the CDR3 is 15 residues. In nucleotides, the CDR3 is TGTGCCAGCAGCTTAGGGGGTTTATCCTACAATGAGCAGTTCTTC. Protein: CASSLGGLSYNEQFF.

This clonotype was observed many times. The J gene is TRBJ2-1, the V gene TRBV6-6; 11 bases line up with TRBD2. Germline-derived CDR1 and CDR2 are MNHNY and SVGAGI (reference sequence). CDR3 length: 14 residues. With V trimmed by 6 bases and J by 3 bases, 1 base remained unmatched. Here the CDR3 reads CASSGTSGYNEQFF. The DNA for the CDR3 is TGTGCCAGCAGCGGGACTAGCGGCTACAATGAGCAGTTCTTC.

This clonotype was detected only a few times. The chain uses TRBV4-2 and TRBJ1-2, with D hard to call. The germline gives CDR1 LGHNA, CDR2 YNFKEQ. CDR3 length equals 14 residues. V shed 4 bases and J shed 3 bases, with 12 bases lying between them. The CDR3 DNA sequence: TGTGCCAGCAGCCCCATACAGCCAGACTATGGCTACACCTTC. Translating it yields CASSPIQPDYGYTF.

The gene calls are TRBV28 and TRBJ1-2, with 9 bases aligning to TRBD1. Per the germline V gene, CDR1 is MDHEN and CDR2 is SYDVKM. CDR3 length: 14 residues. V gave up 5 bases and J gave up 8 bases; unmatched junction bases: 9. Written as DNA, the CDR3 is TGTGCCAGCAGTGAACAAACAGGGGGCGGGGGCTACACCTTC. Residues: CASSEQTGGGGYTF.

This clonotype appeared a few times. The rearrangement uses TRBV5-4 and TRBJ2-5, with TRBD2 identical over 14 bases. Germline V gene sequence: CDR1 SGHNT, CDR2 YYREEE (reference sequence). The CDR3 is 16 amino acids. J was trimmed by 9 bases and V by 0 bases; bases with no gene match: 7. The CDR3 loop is CASSLGGATSGRAQYF. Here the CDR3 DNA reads TGTGCCAGCAGCTTGGGGGGTGCGACTAGCGGGAGGGCCCAGTACTTC. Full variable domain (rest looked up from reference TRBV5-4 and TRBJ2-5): ETGVTQSPTHLIKTRGQQVTLRCSSQSGHNTVSWYQQALGQGPQFIFQYYREEENGRGNFPPRFSGLQFPNYSSELNVNALELDDSALYLCASSLGGATSGRAQYFGPGTRLLVL.

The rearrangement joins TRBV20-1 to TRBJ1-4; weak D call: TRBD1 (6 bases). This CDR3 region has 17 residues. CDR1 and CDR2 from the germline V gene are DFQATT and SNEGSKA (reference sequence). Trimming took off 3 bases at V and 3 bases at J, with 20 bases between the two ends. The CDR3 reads CSASRRTVRAPNEKLFF. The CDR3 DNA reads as TGCAGTGCTAGTAGGAGGACAGTACGGGCTCCTAATGAAAAACTGTTTTTT.

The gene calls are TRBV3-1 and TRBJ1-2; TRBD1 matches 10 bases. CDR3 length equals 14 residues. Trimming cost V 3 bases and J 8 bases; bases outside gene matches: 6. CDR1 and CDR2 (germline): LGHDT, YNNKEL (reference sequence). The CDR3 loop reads CASSQMTGGGGYTF. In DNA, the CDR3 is TGTGCCAGCAGCCAGATGACAGGGGGCGGGGGCTACACCTTC.

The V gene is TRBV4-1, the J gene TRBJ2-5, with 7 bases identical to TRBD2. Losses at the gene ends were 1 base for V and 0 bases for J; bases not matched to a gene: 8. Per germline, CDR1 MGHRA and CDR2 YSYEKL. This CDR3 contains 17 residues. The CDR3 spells CASSQVSGGLNQETQYF. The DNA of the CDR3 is TGCGCCAGCAGCCAAGTTTCCGGGGGGTTAAACCAAGAGACCCAGTACTTC.

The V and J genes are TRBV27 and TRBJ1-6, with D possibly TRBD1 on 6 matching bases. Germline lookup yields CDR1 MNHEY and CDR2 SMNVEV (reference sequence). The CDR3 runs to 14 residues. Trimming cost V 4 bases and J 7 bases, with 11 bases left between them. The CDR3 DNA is TGTGCCAGCAGTTCCGGGACAAGCAATTCACCCCTCCACTTT. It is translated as CASSSGTSNSPLHF.